This T cell receptor (beta chain) derives from a study of T cell responses to AZD1222 COVID-19 vaccine. Measured with immunoSEQ multiplex PCR; TCRdb has only the in-frame clones, and not every one. The top ten clones hold roughly 6% of a sample with some 180,000 clones, around 90% of them seen once. Germline lookup yields CDR1 WNHNN and CDR2 SYGVQD (reference sequence). V shed 2 bases and J 2 bases; nucleotides not matched to a gene: 6. This CDR3 is built from 18 residues. Comment on this clone: The antigen is undetermined.

Notes on the study in general: Possibly, clonal diversity was underestimated; donors were largely white British and included more females.

The chain uses TRBV10-1 and TRBJ2-1, with TRBD2 identical over 13 bases. Sequenced here: peripheral blood, sampled on day 0 of AZD1222 vaccination. The receptor's source is an adult in good health. The CDR3 coding sequence is TGCGCCAGCAGTGAGCCCCTCACTAGCGGGGGGGCCTACAATGAGCAGTTCTTC. It encodes CASSEPLTSGGAYNEQFF.